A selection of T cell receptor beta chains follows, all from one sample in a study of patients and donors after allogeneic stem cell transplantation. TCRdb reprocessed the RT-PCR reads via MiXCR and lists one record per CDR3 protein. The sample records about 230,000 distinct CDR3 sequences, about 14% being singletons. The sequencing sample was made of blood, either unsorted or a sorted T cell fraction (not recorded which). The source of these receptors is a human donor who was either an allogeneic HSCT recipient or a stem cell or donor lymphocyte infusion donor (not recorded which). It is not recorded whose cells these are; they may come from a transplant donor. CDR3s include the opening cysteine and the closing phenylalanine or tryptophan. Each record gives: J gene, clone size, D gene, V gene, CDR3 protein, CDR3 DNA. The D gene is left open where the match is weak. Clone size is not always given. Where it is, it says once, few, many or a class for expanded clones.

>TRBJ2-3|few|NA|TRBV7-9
CASSLGGRVDTQYF
TGTGCCAGCAGCTTAGGTGGGCGGGTAGATACGCAGTATTTT
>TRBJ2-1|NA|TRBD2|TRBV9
CASSVGPLAGDSYNEQFF
TGTGCCAGCAGCGTAGGACCCTTAGCGGGAGACTCCTACAATGAGCAGTTCTTC
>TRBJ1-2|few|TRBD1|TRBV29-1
CSVTSGQGARYGYTF
TGCAGCGTTACCAGCGGACAGGGGGCCAGGTATGGCTACACCTTC
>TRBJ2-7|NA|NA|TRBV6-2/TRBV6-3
CASVGMGEQYF
TGTGCCAGCGTCGGGATGGGTGAGCAGTACTTC
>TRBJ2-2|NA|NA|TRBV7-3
CASSSEGGPHGELFF
TGTGCCAGCAGCTCGGAGGGGGGGCCCCACGGGGAGCTGTTTTTT
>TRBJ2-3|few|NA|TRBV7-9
CAGVGGSDTQYF
TGTGCCGGGGTTGGGGGGTCAGATACGCAGTATTTT
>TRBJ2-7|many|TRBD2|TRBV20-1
CSARDFLAGSYEQYF
TGCAGTGCTAGAGATTTCCTAGCGGGCTCCTACGAGCAGTACTTC
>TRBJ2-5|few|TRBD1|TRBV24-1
CATSDLGQGAKTQYF
TGTGCCACCAGTGATTTGGGACAGGGGGCGAAGACCCAGTACTTC
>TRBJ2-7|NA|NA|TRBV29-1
CSVVSGSRYEQYF
TGCAGCGTTGTGTCCGGGAGCCGCTACGAGCAGTACTTC
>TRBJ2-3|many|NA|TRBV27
CASSSRPQGTQYF
TGTGCCAGCAGTTCTCGACCCCAAGGGACGCAGTATTTT
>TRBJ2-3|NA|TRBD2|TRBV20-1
CSASASGGGTDTQYF
TGCAGTGCTAGCGCTAGCGGGGGAGGCACAGATACGCAGTATTTT
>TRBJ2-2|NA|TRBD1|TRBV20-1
CSARDPDRGHTGELFF
TGCAGTGCTAGAGATCCCGACAGGGGGCACACCGGGGAGCTGTTTTTT
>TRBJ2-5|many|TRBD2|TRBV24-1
CATSDFPHISGTETQYF
TGTGCCACCAGTGATTTCCCCCATATTAGCGGGACGGAGACCCAGTACTTC
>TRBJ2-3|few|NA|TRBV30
CAWRSYRAPTDTQYF
TGTGCCTGGAGAAGTTACAGGGCCCCCACAGATACGCAGTATTTT
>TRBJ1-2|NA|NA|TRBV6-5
CASSYQGPKTYGYTF
TGTGCCAGCAGTTACCAGGGCCCGAAAACCTATGGCTACACCTTC
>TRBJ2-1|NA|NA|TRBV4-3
CASSQEVRGEQFF
TGCGCCAGCAGCCAAGAAGTGAGGGGTGAGCAGTTCTTC
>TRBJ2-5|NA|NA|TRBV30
CAWSGTGGETQYF
TGTGCCTGGAGCGGGACCGGGGGAGAGACCCAGTACTTC
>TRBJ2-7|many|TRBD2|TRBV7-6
CASSSGLAGGPSEQYF
TGTGCCAGCAGCTCGGGACTAGCGGGGGGGCCTAGCGAGCAGTACTTC
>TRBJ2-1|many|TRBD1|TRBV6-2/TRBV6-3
CASSSGQVYNEQFF
TGTGCCAGCAGTTCGGGACAGGTCTACAATGAGCAGTTCTTC
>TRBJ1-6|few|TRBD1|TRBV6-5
CASSSQGAASNSPLHF
TGTGCCAGCAGTTCCCAGGGGGCTGCCTCTAATTCACCCCTCCACTTT
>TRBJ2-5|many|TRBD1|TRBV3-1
CASSPDRSPPYF
TGTGCCAGCAGCCCGGACAGGAGCCCTCCGTACTTC
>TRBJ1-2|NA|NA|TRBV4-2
CASSPSRDNYGYTF
TGTGCCAGCAGCCCATCAAGGGATAACTATGGCTACACCTTC
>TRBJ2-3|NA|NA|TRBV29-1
CSVLSPSTQYF
TGCAGCGTTCTGTCTCCTTCCACGCAGTATTTT
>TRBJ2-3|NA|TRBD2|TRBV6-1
CAIGSGTSTDTQYF
TGTGCCATCGGAAGCGGGACTAGCACAGATACGCAGTATTTT
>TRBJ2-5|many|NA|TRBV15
CATSSHFTGMGETQYF
TGTGCCACCAGCAGTCATTTTACAGGGATGGGGGAGACCCAGTACTTC
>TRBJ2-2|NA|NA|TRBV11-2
CASSLQYTGELFF
TGTGCCAGCAGCTTACAATACACCGGGGAGCTGTTTTTT
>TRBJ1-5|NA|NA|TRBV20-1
CSAAGISEQPQHF
TGCAGTGCTGCCGGGATCTCGGAGCAGCCCCAGCATTTT
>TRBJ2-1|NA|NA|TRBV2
CASSEARGVSEQFF
TGTGCCAGCAGTGAAGCGCGGGGAGTTAGTGAGCAGTTCTTC
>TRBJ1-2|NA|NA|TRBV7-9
CASSLVGDDGYTF
TGTGCCAGCAGCTTGGTAGGGGACGATGGCTACACCTTC
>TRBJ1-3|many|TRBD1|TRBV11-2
CASSPDRVWGNTIYF
TGTGCCAGCAGCCCCGACAGGGTTTGGGGAAACACCATATATTTT
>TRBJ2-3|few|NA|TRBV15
CATSREWKAPDTQYF
TGTGCCACCAGCAGAGAGTGGAAGGCTCCAGATACGCAGTATTTT
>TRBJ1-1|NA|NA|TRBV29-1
CSVETGGHKAFF
TGCAGCGTTGAGACAGGCGGACATAAAGCTTTCTTT
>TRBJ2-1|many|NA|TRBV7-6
CASSLDASSYNEQFF
TGTGCCAGCAGCTTAGACGCTAGCTCCTACAATGAGCAGTTCTTC
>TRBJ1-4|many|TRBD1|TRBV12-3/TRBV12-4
CASSNGQGIEKLFF
TGTGCCAGCAGCAACGGACAGGGGATTGAAAAACTGTTTTTT
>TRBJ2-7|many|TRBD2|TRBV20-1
CSVKTSGAYEQYF
TGCAGTGTTAAGACTAGCGGGGCCTACGAGCAGTACTTC
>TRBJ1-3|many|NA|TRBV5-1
CASSPDLLGFGNTIYF
TGCGCCAGCAGCCCGGACTTGCTTGGGTTTGGAAACACCATATATTTT
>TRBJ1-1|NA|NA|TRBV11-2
CASSTRQEEAFF
TGTGCCAGCAGCACCCGACAGGAAGAAGCTTTCTTT
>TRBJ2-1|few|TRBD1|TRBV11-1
CASSLANRDRVLGNEQFF
TGTGCCAGCAGCTTAGCGAACCGGGACAGGGTATTGGGGAATGAGCAGTTCTTC
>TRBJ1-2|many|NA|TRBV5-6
CASSRQGTYGYTF
TGTGCCAGCAGCCGCCAGGGTACCTATGGCTACACCTTC
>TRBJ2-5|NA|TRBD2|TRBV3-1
CASSLQASGIETQYF
TGTGCCAGCAGCCTACAAGCTAGCGGGATAGAGACCCAGTACTTC
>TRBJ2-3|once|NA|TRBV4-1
CASSQESSADTDTQYF
TGCGCCAGCAGCCAAGAGTCGTCGGCGGACACAGATACGCAGTATTTT
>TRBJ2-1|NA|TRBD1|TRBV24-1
CATSDYTGGSDEQFF
TGTGCCACCAGTGATTACACAGGGGGCTCGGATGAGCAGTTCTTC
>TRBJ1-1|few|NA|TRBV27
CASSFLLGANTEAFF
TGTGCCAGCAGTTTCCTACTCGGGGCCAACACTGAAGCTTTCTTT
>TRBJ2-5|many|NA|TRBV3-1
CASSQQTNQETQYF
TGTGCCAGCAGCCAACAGACTAACCAAGAGACCCAGTACTTC
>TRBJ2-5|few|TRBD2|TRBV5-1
CASRPTTSGKETQYF
TGCGCCAGCAGGCCCACCACTAGCGGGAAAGAGACCCAGTACTTC
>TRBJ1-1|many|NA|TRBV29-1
CSAGFEFSAEAFF
TGCAGTGCAGGATTTGAATTCTCTGCTGAAGCTTTCTTT